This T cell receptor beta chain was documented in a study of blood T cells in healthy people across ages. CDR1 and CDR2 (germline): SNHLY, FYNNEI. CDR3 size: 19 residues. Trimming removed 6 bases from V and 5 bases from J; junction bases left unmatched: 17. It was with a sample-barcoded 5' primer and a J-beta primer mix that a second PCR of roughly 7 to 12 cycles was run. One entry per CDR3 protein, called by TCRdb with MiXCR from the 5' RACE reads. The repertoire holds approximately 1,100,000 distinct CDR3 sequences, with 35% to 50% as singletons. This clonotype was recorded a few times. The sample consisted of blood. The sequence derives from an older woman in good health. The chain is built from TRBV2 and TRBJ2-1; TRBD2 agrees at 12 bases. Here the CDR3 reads CASSHKYYTSGRFDNEQFF. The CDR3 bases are TGTGCCAGCAGCCACAAATACTATACTAGCGGGAGGTTCGACAATGAGCAGTTCTTC.